What follows are 13 T cell receptor beta chains derived from one specimen sequenced in a study of early T cells in non-severe SARS-CoV-2 infection. From the 5' RACE reads, TCRdb called clonotypes with MiXCR, one entry per CDR3 protein. Among about 67,000 distinct CDR3 sequences listed, 9% to 10% were seen once. This sample comprised whole blood, obtained at baseline. These receptors were collected from an adult who was a healthcare worker with PCR-confirmed SARS-CoV-2 infection or an uninfected control (not recorded which).

This clonotype has more than one count but fewer than ten. CDR3 sequence: CASSLEGQPNSPLHF. The CDR3 DNA reads TGTGCCAGCAGCTTAGAAGGACAGCCCAATTCACCCCTCCACTTT. J is TRBJ1-6 and V is TRBV7-2; TRBD1 might be the D (6 bases). Looked up from germline, CDR1 is SGHTA and CDR2 is FQGNSA. The V end lost 1 base, the J end lost 7 bases, and 11 bases lay between the germline ends. The CDR3 covers 15 residues. Combining the CDR3 with reference TRBV7-2 and TRBJ1-6 gives the whole variable domain GAGVSQSPSNKVTEKGKDVELRCDPISGHTALYWYRQSLGQGLEFLIYFQGNSAPDKSGLPSDRFSAERTGGSVSTLTIQRTQQEDSAVYLCASSLEGQPNSPLHFGNGTRLTVT.

The chain joins TRBV2 to TRBJ2-5; unclear D gene. CDR1 and CDR2 from the germline V gene are SNHLY and FYNNEI. This CDR3 spans 14 amino acids. V lost 4 bases to trimming and J lost 5 bases, with 14 bases between them. CDR3 protein: CASSGFALGETQYF. The CDR3 DNA is TGTGCCAGCAGTGGTTTCGCCCTCGGGGAGACCCAGTACTTC.

This clonotype was counted many times. The rearrangement uses TRBV6-2 or TRBV6-3 and TRBJ2-5; 7 nucleotides line up with TRBD2. The CDR3 consists of 15 residues. Germline V lookup: CDR1 MNHEY, CDR2 SVGEGT. With V trimmed by 6 bases and J by 1 base, 8 bases remained unmatched. Here the CDR3 DNA reads TGTGCCAGCAGATCAACTGGGACTACCCAAGAGACCCAGTACTTC. Amino acids: CASRSTGTTQETQYF.

This clonotype was observed a handful of times. This chain connects TRBV7-8 to TRBJ1-1; D perhaps matches TRBD1 (5 bases). This CDR3 region has 13 residues. Germline loops: CDR1 SGHVS, CDR2 FQNEAQ. V shed 2 bases and J shed 6 bases, with 10 bases lying between them. The chain's CDR3 is CASSLLLGAEAFF. The CDR3 DNA reads TGTGCCAGCAGCTTACTATTGGGGGCTGAAGCTTTCTTT.

At least ten counts were recorded for this clonotype. The V and J genes are TRBV28 and TRBJ2-7, with 7 bases fitting TRBD1. The germline V gene encodes CDR1 MDHEN and CDR2 SYDVKM. V lost 10 bases to trimming and J lost 2 bases; unmatched junction nucleotides: 29. The CDR3 covers 20 residues. The CDR3 here is CATEPLTHRGTAPLTYEQYF. The CDR3 region has the DNA TGTGCCACGGAGCCCCTAACCCATCGAGGGACAGCGCCACTTACCTACGAGCAGTACTTC.

A remark on this clonotype: It may be a read error: a sequence one base away is much more abundant. The V gene is TRBV6-5, the J gene TRBJ2-1, with D possibly TRBD1 on 7 matching bases. The germline V and J ends were trimmed by 10 bases and 6 bases, with 22 bases remaining between them. The CDR3 extends over 15 amino acids. Germline assignment: CDR1 MNHEY and CDR2 SVGAGI. The CDR3 here is CATRLGQPGVNEQFF. DNA of the CDR3: TGTGCCACCAGACTGGGACAGCCGGGGGTCAATGAGCAGTTCTTC.

This clonotype was found a few times. The chain is built from TRBV27 and TRBJ2-7; D uncertain. The V end lost 0 bases, the J end lost 1 base, and 4 bases lay between the germline ends. This CDR3 has 13 amino acids. Germline V lookup: CDR1 MNHEY, CDR2 SMNVEV (reference sequence). CDR3 region: CASSLSISYEQYF. In DNA form, the CDR3 reads TGTGCCAGCAGTTTATCAATTTCCTACGAGCAGTACTTC.

There are many counts of this clonotype. The genes are TRBV5-1 and TRBJ2-1; the D gene is possibly TRBD1 (5 bases). Germline V gene sequence: CDR1 SGHRS, CDR2 YFSETQ. V lost 0 bases and J lost 0, with 10 bases in between. CDR3 size: 16 residues. The CDR3 region has the DNA TGCGCCAGCAGCTTGGCCCAAGACAGCTCCTACAATGAGCAGTTCTTC. Its protein product is CASSLAQDSSYNEQFF.

In DNA, the CDR3 is TGTGCCAGCAGCCCGGGACAGGGGAGGAGTGAGCAGTTCTTC. Translation: CASSPGQGRSEQFF. The rearrangement links TRBV7-3 to TRBJ2-1; TRBD1 aligns across 10 bases. CDR3 length: 14 residues. Trimming took 5 bases from V and 9 from J; bases not matched to a gene: 7. Germline CDR1 is SGHTA and CDR2 is FQGTGA.

This clonotype showed up many times. The chain has TRBV12-3 or TRBV12-4 and TRBJ2-3; 9 nucleotides line up with TRBD1. The trim removed 4 bases at V and 4 bases at J, leaving 6 bases unmatched. The CDR3 length is 15 residues. The CDR3 DNA follows: TGTGCCAGCAGTTCCTCCCGGGACAGGGCAGATACGCAGTATTTT. It encodes CASSSSRDRADTQYF.

This clonotype has ten or more counts. The chain links TRBV5-8 to TRBJ2-6, with a weak D call TRBD1 (6 bases). The germline V and J ends were trimmed by 4 bases and 0 bases, with 8 bases remaining between them. In germline, CDR1 is SGHTS, CDR2 YDEGEE. This CDR3 contains 15 residues. CDR3 sequence (DNA): TGTGCCAGCAGCATGACAGGCTCTGGGGCCAACGTCCTGACTTTC. Translation gives CASSMTGSGANVLTF.

Ten or more counts support this clonotype. The CDR3 nucleotides read TGTGCCAGCAGCCCTGTTGATGAGCAGTTCTTC. This codes for CASSPVDEQFF. This sequence joins TRBV7-2 and TRBJ2-1; D gene unclear. Germline assignment: CDR1 SGHTA and CDR2 FQGNSA. The germline V and J ends were trimmed by 5 bases and 8 bases, with 7 bases remaining between them. The CDR3 consists of 11 residues. Full variable domain (remainder filled in from reference TRBV7-2 and TRBJ2-1): GAGVSQSPSNKVTEKGKDVELRCDPISGHTALYWYRQSLGQGLEFLIYFQGNSAPDKSGLPSDRFSAERTGGSVSTLTIQRTQQEDSAVYLCASSPVDEQFFGPGTRLTVL.

This clonotype was counted ten times or more. The V and J genes are TRBV28 and TRBJ2-7, with D unresolved. The length of the CDR3 is 11 residues. V was cut by 9 bases and J by 1 base, with 7 bases left in between. CDR1 is MDHEN, CDR2 SYDVKM, per germline. CDR3 protein: CASQASYEQYF. The CDR3 DNA is TGTGCCAGTCAAGCATCCTACGAGCAGTACTTC.